These T cell receptor beta chains were read from a single sample in a study of graft-versus-host responses after intestinal transplantation. Antigens for these TCRs are unknown. The table came from immunoSEQ multiplex PCR; TCRdb's copy has only in-frame clones and leaves some out. The data contain about 120,000 clones, roughly nine tenths of them seen just once; the ten biggest clones take up more than 0.15%. The sample in question was unstimulated CD4+ T cells sorted from spleen or lymph node cells, obtained before intestinal transplant. These receptor sequences come from a human donor who received an intestinal transplant. Both conserved end residues are part of each CDR3. D genes are given only for firm matches. Size is stated for part of the rows, as once, few or many counts, or as a class when the clone is expanded.

D: NA; size: NA; V: TRBV19; J: TRBJ1-1; DNA: TGTGCCAGTAGTACGCGGGTGCCACGGACTGAAGCTTTCTTT; CDR3: CASSTRVPRTEAFF
D: TRBD2; size: NA; V: TRBV5-8; J: TRBJ2-1; DNA: TGTGCCAGCAGCTTGGTGTCAGGACTAGCGGGGAGGAATGAGCAGTTCTTC; CDR3: CASSLVSGLAGRNEQFF
D: NA; size: NA; V: TRBV19; J: TRBJ2-7; DNA: TGTGCCAGTAGTATTGGCCTCGCCGCCTACGAGCAGTACTTC; CDR3: CASSIGLAAYEQYF
D: NA; size: NA; V: TRBV19; J: TRBJ2-3; DNA: TGTGCCAGTAGTACAGGGGTTAAAGATACGCAGTATTTT; CDR3: CASSTGVKDTQYF
D: NA; size: NA; V: TRBV5-5; J: TRBJ1-2; DNA: TGTGCCAGCAGCCAACGCCCGTCACTGAGCCATGGCTACACCTTC; CDR3: CASSQRPSLSHGYTF
D: NA; size: NA; V: TRBV6-5; J: TRBJ1-5; DNA: TGTGCCAGCAGTACTCAGGGTAGCAATCAGCCCCAGCATTTT; CDR3: CASSTQGSNQPQHF
D: TRBD1; size: NA; V: TRBV28; J: TRBJ1-5; DNA: TGTGCCAGCAGCGGGGACAGGGAGGGGATTTATAGCAATCAGCCCCAGCATTTT; CDR3: CASSGDREGIYSNQPQHF
D: NA; size: NA; V: TRBV9; J: TRBJ1-3; DNA: TGTGCCAGCAGCGTAGGGGACATCCTCTCTGGAAACACCATATATTTT; CDR3: CASSVGDILSGNTIYF
D: TRBD1; size: NA; V: TRBV6-5; J: TRBJ1-2; DNA: TGTGCCAGCCTTCGACTCGGGACAGGGAAAGCCTACACCTTC; CDR3: CASLRLGTGKAYTF
D: TRBD1; size: NA; V: TRBV29-1; J: TRBJ2-5; DNA: TGCAGCGTTGCACAGGGGGTCGGGGAGACCCAGTACTTC; CDR3: CSVAQGVGETQYF
D: NA; size: NA; V: TRBV28; J: TRBJ1-1; DNA: TGTGCCAGCAGTACAATCACCGGGGGGGGCACTGAAGCTTTCTTT; CDR3: CASSTITGGGTEAFF
D: NA; size: NA; V: TRBV19; J: TRBJ1-1; DNA: TGTGCCAGTACCGCGGACAGGAACACTGAAGCTTTCTTT; CDR3: CASTADRNTEAFF
D: TRBD2; size: NA; V: TRBV6-5; J: TRBJ2-1; DNA: TGTGCCAGCAGCGGACTAGCGGGAGCCTACAATGAGCAGTTCTTC; CDR3: CASSGLAGAYNEQFF
D: TRBD1; size: NA; V: TRBV6-6; J: TRBJ1-5; DNA: TGTGCCAGCAATAAATACAGGGGGGGGGATCAGCCCCAGCATTTT; CDR3: CASNKYRGGDQPQHF
D: TRBD1; size: NA; V: TRBV5-1; J: TRBJ2-7; DNA: TGCGCCAGCACCGGGACAGGAGGCTACGAGCAGTACTTC; CDR3: CASTGTGGYEQYF
D: TRBD2; size: NA; V: TRBV9; J: TRBJ2-2; DNA: TGTGCCAGCAGCGTAGATAAGCGGGAGGGCCACAACACCGGGGAGCTGTTTTTT; CDR3: CASSVDKREGHNTGELFF
D: TRBD1; size: NA; V: TRBV18; J: TRBJ2-7; DNA: TGTGCCAGCTCACGGGGGACAGCTAACTACGAGCAGTACTTC; CDR3: CASSRGTANYEQYF
D: TRBD1; size: NA; V: TRBV5-6; J: TRBJ2-7; DNA: TGTGCCAGCAGCTTCTCCGGGACAGGGAGATACGAGCAGTACTTC; CDR3: CASSFSGTGRYEQYF
D: TRBD1; size: NA; V: TRBV6-5; J: TRBJ1-5; DNA: TGTGCCAGCAGTTATTCCAGGGGGCTAAAGGATCAGCCCCAGCATTTT; CDR3: CASSYSRGLKDQPQHF
D: NA; size: once; V: TRBV5-8; J: TRBJ1-1; DNA: TGTGCCAGCAGCCCCGCCGGGAGCCGGGGGACTGAAGCTTTCTTT; CDR3: CASSPAGSRGTEAFF
D: TRBD1; size: NA; V: TRBV6-1; J: TRBJ2-2; DNA: TGTGCCAGCAGTGGACAGGGGGCGAGCACCGGGGAGCTGTTTTTT; CDR3: CASSGQGASTGELFF
D: NA; size: NA; V: TRBV2; J: TRBJ1-2; DNA: TGTGCCAGCAGTGGGGGGCGCTATGGCTACACCTTC; CDR3: CASSGGRYGYTF
D: TRBD2; size: once; V: TRBV7-3; J: TRBJ2-5; DNA: TGTGCCAGCAGCCTCACCGGGCGGGAGGAGACCCAGTACTTC; CDR3: CASSLTGREETQYF
D: TRBD1; size: NA; V: TRBV5-5; J: TRBJ1-5; DNA: TGTGCCAGCAGCGCTGGCCACGTGACAGGGGTTAATCAGCCCCAGCATTTT; CDR3: CASSAGHVTGVNQPQHF
D: NA; size: NA; V: TRBV14; J: TRBJ2-2; DNA: TGTGCCAGCAGCCGACTGAGGGCCGGGGAGCTGTTTTTT; CDR3: CASSRLRAGELFF
D: TRBD2; size: NA; V: TRBV11-3; J: TRBJ2-7; DNA: TGTGCCAGCAGCGCAAAGCGGGGGGCCTTCAGTGAGCAGTACTTC; CDR3: CASSAKRGAFSEQYF
D: NA; size: once; V: TRBV7-9; J: TRBJ2-1; DNA: TGTGCCAGCAGCCCGTACAGGGGGGGGTACAATGAGCAGTTCTTC; CDR3: CASSPYRGGYNEQFF
D: TRBD1; size: NA; V: TRBV18; J: TRBJ1-1; DNA: TGTGCCAGCTCACCACTTCCGACAGGGATGAACACTGAAGCTTTCTTT; CDR3: CASSPLPTGMNTEAFF
D: NA; size: NA; V: TRBV7-8; J: TRBJ2-2; DNA: TGTGCCAGCAGCTTAGGGGCGGGGTTCGGCACCGGGGAGCTGTTTTTT; CDR3: CASSLGAGFGTGELFF
D: NA; size: NA; V: TRBV7-2; J: TRBJ1-1; DNA: TGTGCCAGCAGGTTCGGTGGGAACACTGAAGCTTTCTTT; CDR3: CASRFGGNTEAFF
D: NA; size: NA; V: TRBV5-1; J: TRBJ1-2; DNA: TGCGCCAGCGGGTCATCAGGCTATAACTATGGCTACACCTTC; CDR3: CASGSSGYNYGYTF
D: NA; size: NA; V: TRBV2; J: TRBJ2-7; DNA: TGTGCCAGCACCTTCTCCTACGAGCAGTACTTC; CDR3: CASTFSYEQYF
D: NA; size: NA; V: TRBV5-4; J: TRBJ2-7; DNA: TGTGCCAGCAGTCTCAGGGGGGTCTCCTACGAGCAGTACTTC; CDR3: CASSLRGVSYEQYF
D: TRBD1; size: NA; V: TRBV19; J: TRBJ1-3; DNA: TGTGCCAGTAGTATCTCCCGGACAGGCCGAAACACCATATATTTT; CDR3: CASSISRTGRNTIYF
D: NA; size: NA; V: TRBV7-2; J: TRBJ2-6; DNA: TGTGCCAGCAGCGTAACCGGACAAAAAGGGGCCAACGTCCTGACTTTC; CDR3: CASSVTGQKGANVLTF
D: TRBD1; size: NA; V: TRBV11-3; J: TRBJ2-7; DNA: TGTGCCAGCAGCTTAGGGGGGACAGGGTACGAGCAGTACTTC; CDR3: CASSLGGTGYEQYF
D: TRBD2; size: NA; V: TRBV7-6; J: TRBJ2-5; DNA: TGTGCCAGCAGCTTAGCGGGACTAGCACCAAAGACCCAGTACTTC; CDR3: CASSLAGLAPKTQYF
D: NA; size: NA; V: TRBV21-1; J: TRBJ1-4; DNA: TGTGCCAGCAGCAAAGAGGGGGGGCGCGAGGAAAAACTGTTTTTT; CDR3: CASSKEGGREEKLFF
D: NA; size: NA; V: TRBV12-5; J: TRBJ2-2; DNA: TGTGCTAGTGGTTACGGACTGAAGAACACCGGGGAGCTGTTTTTT; CDR3: CASGYGLKNTGELFF
D: NA; size: NA; V: TRBV28; J: TRBJ1-1; DNA: TGTGCCAGCAGTCCCCCAGGGAACACTGAAGCTTTCTTT; CDR3: CASSPPGNTEAFF
D: NA; size: NA; V: TRBV5-4; J: TRBJ1-1; DNA: TGTGCCAGCAGCTTGGGGGGAGGTAGTAACACTGAAGCTTTCTTT; CDR3: CASSLGGGSNTEAFF
D: TRBD1; size: NA; V: TRBV29-1; J: TRBJ1-1; DNA: TGCAGCGTTCGGGGACAGGGAAGCACTGAAGCTTTCTTT; CDR3: CSVRGQGSTEAFF
D: TRBD2; size: NA; V: TRBV4-2; J: TRBJ2-7; DNA: TGTGCCAGCAGCCAAGTTGTGGGACTAGCGGGATGGCGAGCGTCCTACGAGCAGTACTTC; CDR3: CASSQVVGLAGWRASYEQYF
D: TRBD2; size: NA; V: TRBV7-2; J: TRBJ2-1; DNA: TGTGCCAGCAGCCCCCGGACTAGCGATGAGCAGTTCTTC; CDR3: CASSPRTSDEQFF
D: NA; size: NA; V: TRBV28; J: TRBJ1-1; DNA: TGTGCCAGCAGTTTACCCGCAGGGCGGATCACTGAAGCTTTCTTT; CDR3: CASSLPAGRITEAFF
D: NA; size: NA; V: TRBV5-1; J: TRBJ2-7; DNA: TGCGCCAGCAGCTTGGACACCTACGAGCAGTACTTC; CDR3: CASSLDTYEQYF
D: TRBD1; size: NA; V: TRBV18; J: TRBJ2-7; DNA: TGTGCCAGCTCACCTAGACAGGGAACCTACGAGCAGTACTTC; CDR3: CASSPRQGTYEQYF
D: TRBD1; size: NA; V: TRBV11-2; J: TRBJ1-1; DNA: TGTGCCAGCAGCTTAGGCCGGGACAGGTCGCAACGGAACACTGAAGCTTTCTTT; CDR3: CASSLGRDRSQRNTEAFF
D: NA; size: NA; V: TRBV4-2; J: TRBJ1-1; DNA: TGTGCCAGCAGCCAAGATAGCTCAGTGAACACTGAAGCTTTCTTT; CDR3: CASSQDSSVNTEAFF
D: NA; size: NA; V: TRBV11-2; J: TRBJ2-7; DNA: TGTGCCAGCAGCCCCTCGGAGGTTAACTACGAGCAGTACTTC; CDR3: CASSPSEVNYEQYF
D: NA; size: NA; V: TRBV30; J: TRBJ2-5; DNA: TGTGCCTGCAGCGGCTTGGTACAGACCCAGTACTTC; CDR3: CACSGLVQTQYF
D: NA; size: NA; V: TRBV9; J: TRBJ1-1; DNA: TGTGCCAGCAGCATCGGGAGGTACACTGAAGCTTTCTTT; CDR3: CASSIGRYTEAFF
D: TRBD2; size: NA; V: TRBV2; J: TRBJ2-1; DNA: TGTGCCAGCACCGGACTAGCGGGAGAGAAGAGCTCCTACAATGAGCAGTTCTTC; CDR3: CASTGLAGEKSSYNEQFF